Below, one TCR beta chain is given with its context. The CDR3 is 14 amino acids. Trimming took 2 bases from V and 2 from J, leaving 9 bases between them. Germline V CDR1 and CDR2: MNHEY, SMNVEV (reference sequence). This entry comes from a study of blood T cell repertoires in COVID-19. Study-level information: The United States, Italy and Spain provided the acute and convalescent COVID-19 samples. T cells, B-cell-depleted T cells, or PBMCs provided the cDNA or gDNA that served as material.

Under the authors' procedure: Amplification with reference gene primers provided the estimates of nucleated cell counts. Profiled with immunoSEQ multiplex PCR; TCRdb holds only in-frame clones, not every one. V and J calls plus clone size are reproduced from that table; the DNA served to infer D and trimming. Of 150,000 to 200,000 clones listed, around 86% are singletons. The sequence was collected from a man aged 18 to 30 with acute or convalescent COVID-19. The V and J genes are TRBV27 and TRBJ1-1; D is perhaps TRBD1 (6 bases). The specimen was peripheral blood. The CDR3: CASSLGQTNTEAFF. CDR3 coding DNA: TGTGCCAGCAGTTTAGGACAGACAAACACTGAAGCTTTCTTT.